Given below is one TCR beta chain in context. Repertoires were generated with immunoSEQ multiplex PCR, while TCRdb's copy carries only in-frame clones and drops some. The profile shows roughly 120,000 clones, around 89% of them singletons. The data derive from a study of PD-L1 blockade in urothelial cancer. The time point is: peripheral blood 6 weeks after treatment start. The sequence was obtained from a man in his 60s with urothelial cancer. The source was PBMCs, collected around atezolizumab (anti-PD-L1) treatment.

Here the CDR3 DNA reads TGTGCCAGCAGTCTCGCGGAAGGACAGGGATCCTTGGGCCAGTACTTC. Its protein product is CASSLAEGQGSLGQYF. V gene TRBV11-1 combines with J gene TRBJ2-5, with TRBD1 matching 8 bases. The CDR3 sequence is 16 residues long. J lost 10 bases, V lost 6 bases, and 19 bases had no gene match. The germline V gene encodes CDR1 SGHAT and CDR2 FQDESV (reference sequence).